This T cell receptor beta chain was sequenced during a study of beta chain features in type 1 diabetes. Findings and limits, study-wide: The cDNA sequencing approach could over-represent high-TCR-expressing cells.

The V end was cut by 5 bases, the J end by 0 bases, with 8 bases between. The CDR3 sequence is 13 residues long. The V gene's germline CDR1 is LGHNT and CDR2 FRNRAP. Expressed TCRB transcripts were sequenced after all isolated RNA was converted to cDNA. Generated by immunoSEQ multiplex PCR, the TCRdb table keeps only in-frame clones and is missing some. The sample has 450,000 or so clones; roughly 11% are singletons. A word on this clone: The antigen remains unidentified.

This sequence was found in a woman younger than 35 in good health. The sequenced material came from naive CD4+ T cells from blood. The rearrangement joins TRBV12-5 to TRBJ2-7; no reliable D call. This chain's CDR3 is CASGPTGSYEQYF. As DNA, the CDR3 is TGTGCTAGTGGTCCCACTGGCTCCTACGAGCAGTACTTC. The variable domain in full, with the rest retrieved from reference TRBV12-5 and TRBJ2-7, is DARVTQTPRHKVTEMGQEVTMRCQPILGHNTVFWYRQTMMQGLELLAYFRNRAPLDDSGMPKDRFSAEMPDATLATLKIQPSEPRDSAVYFCASGPTGSYEQYFGPGTRLTVT.